This T cell receptor (beta chain) was identified in a study of CD8 T cells in Susac syndrome. The overall study: Patients with Susac syndrome were therapy-naive, taking corticosteroids, with some also receiving intravenous immunoglobulin, or taking intravenous immunoglobulin alone at the time their blood was drawn.

TEMRA cells were FACS-enriched, with CD8+ and CD4+ T cells isolated negatively. It was with random hexamers that about 0.45 to 1 ug RNA was reverse transcribed. With immunoSEQ multiplex PCR, TCR beta CDR3 was amplified across 54 Vbeta and 13 Jbeta. MiXCR was run by TCRdb on the immunoSEQ multiplex PCR reads, yielding one entry per CDR3 protein. This table holds about 100,000 distinct CDR3 sequences, roughly 96% found once. The study's findings and limits: The study identified approximately sixteen and five Susac-specific public clones in total CD8+ and CD8+ TEMRA repertoires.

V gave up 6 bases and J gave up 7 bases, with 28 bases separating them. CDR3 length equals 18 residues. CDR1 MDHEN and CDR2 SYDVKM come from the germline V gene. With respect to this clonotype: Its antigen is unknown.

The chain carries TRBV28 and TRBJ2-4; D might be TRBD2 (6 bases). This TCR was sampled from a human donor with Susac syndrome. Sequencing was carried out using CD8+ T cells from PBMCs. CDR3 nucleotides: TGTGCCAGCAGCCACCCAAATCGGCGGGATAGGGTTGTCAACATTCAGTACTTC. It translates to CASSHPNRRDRVVNIQYF.